One sample yielded the 3 T cell receptor beta chains listed below, sequenced in a study of siplizumab effects on memory and regulatory T cells. Some clones are missing from TCRdb's copy, which holds only in-frame ones; the method was immunoSEQ multiplex PCR. Of 120,000 or so clones in the sample, just under 95% were seen once. Sequenced input: CD4+ T cells sorted from blood. The receptors here all came from a human donor in good health.

The chain carries TRBV23-1 and TRBJ2-1; D unclear. TRBV23-1 is an open reading frame, and its role is uncertain. V lost 2 bases, J lost 7 bases, and 6 bases lay in between. The CDR3 spans 12 residues. The CDR3 is CASSQGKNEQFF. Written as DNA, the CDR3 is TGCGCCAGCAGTCAAGGAAAAAATGAGCAGTTCTTC.

The gene calls are TRBV5-4 and TRBJ2-2; 7 bases are a match to TRBD2. Germline V gene sequence: CDR1 SGHNT, CDR2 YYREEE (reference sequence). The CDR3 consists of 14 residues. V lost 4 bases and J lost 1; bases outside the gene matches: 1. The CDR3 is CASSVAGNTGELFF. Here the CDR3 DNA reads TGTGCCAGCAGCGTAGCGGGGAACACCGGGGAGCTGTTTTTT.

This clone was picked up one time. The chain combines TRBV25-1 with TRBJ1-2; possibly TRBD1 for D (5 bases). Per the germline V gene, CDR1 is MGHDK and CDR2 is SYGVNS. V shed 3 bases and J shed 5 bases, with 22 bases lying between them. The CDR3 is made up of 17 amino acids. The CDR3 DNA is TGTGCCAGCAGTGATTCGGGGTCCAGGGCCACCCCTTATGGCTACACCTTC. Amino acid sequence: CASSDSGSRATPYGYTF.